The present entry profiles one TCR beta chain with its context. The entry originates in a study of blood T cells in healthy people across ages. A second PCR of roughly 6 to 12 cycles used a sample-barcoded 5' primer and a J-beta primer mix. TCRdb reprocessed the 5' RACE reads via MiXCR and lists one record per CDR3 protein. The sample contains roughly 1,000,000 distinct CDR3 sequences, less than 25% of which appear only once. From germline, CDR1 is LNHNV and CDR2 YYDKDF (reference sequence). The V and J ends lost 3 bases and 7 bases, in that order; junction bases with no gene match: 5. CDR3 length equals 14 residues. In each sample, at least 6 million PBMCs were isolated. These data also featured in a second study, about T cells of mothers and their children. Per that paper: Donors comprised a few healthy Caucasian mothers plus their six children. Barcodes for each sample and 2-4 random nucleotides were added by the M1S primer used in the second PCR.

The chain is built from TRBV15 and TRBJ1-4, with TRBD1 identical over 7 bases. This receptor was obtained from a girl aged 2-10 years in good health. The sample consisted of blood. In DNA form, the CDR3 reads TGTGCCACCAGCAGTGAGGGGGCGGCTGAAAAACTGTTTTTT. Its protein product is CATSSEGAAEKLFF. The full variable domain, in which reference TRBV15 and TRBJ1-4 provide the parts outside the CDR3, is DAMVIQNPRYQVTQFGKPVTLSCSQTLNHNVMYWYQQKSSQAPKLLFHYYDKDFNNEADTPDNFQSRRPNTSFCFLDIRSPGLGDTAMYLCATSSEGAAEKLFFGSGTQLSVL.